The clone carrying this T cell receptor (beta chain) has a handful of counts. Its specificity is unknown. With the Oncomine TCR Beta short-read assay, DNA from cultured CD4+ T cells was sequenced. TCRdb independently ran MiXCR on the PCR reads; one entry per CDR3 protein. The sample contains just under 20,000 distinct CDR3 sequences, roughly half of which appear only once. This record belongs to a study of vaccination and CD4 T cells after COVID-19. Study conclusions and caveats: Spike mono-reactivity was found in 304 of the 307 vaccine-specific clones identified in convalescent patients.

CDR3 length: 13 amino acids. Trimming took 5 bases from V and 6 from J; bases not matched to a gene: 2. Described treatment: approximately 9-day PBMC culture with coronavirus spike peptide pools or control peptides (ViraFEST assay). The sample taken for sequencing was CD4+ T cells from blood, cultured in vitro. V usage is TRBV12-3 or TRBV12-4 and J usage is TRBJ2-2, with 8 bases matching TRBD1. This receptor was identified in a human donor who had recovered from COVID-19. The CDR3 here is CASSPQGAGELFF. CDR3 nucleotides: TGTGCCAGCAGTCCACAGGGGGCCGGGGAGCTGTTTTTT.